This passage covers 27 T cell receptor beta chains from one sample sequenced in a study of identical twins. TCRdb re-analysed the 5' RACE reads in MiXCR, keeping a single row per CDR3 protein. The sample includes approximately 690,000 distinct CDR3 sequences, around 5.7% seen only once; the top ten take 1.5% to 2%. Sequencing was carried out using naive T cells sorted from blood. These receptors came from a man between 18 and 35 years old in good health.

The chain has TRBV9 and TRBJ2-2; 14 bases agree with TRBD2. CDR1 SGDLS and CDR2 YYNGEE come from the germline V gene. Unmatched junction bases numbered 1, after V lost 0 bases and J lost 6 bases. This CDR3 is built from 16 residues. The CDR3 is CASSVGLAGGSGELFF. In nucleotides, the CDR3 is TGTGCCAGCAGCGTAGGACTAGCGGGAGGGTCCGGGGAGCTGTTTTTT.

This clonotype was picked up many times. The rearrangement uses TRBV28 and TRBJ2-5; possibly TRBD1 for D (5 bases). This CDR3 region has 14 residues. Between the trimmed V and J ends, which lost 6 bases and 1 base, there was a span of 12 bases. Germline CDR1 is MDHEN and CDR2 is SYDVKM. This CDR3 is CASRNRSVQETQYF. In DNA, the CDR3 is TGTGCCAGCAGGAACAGGTCCGTCCAAGAGACCCAGTACTTC.

This clonotype has a handful of counts. J is TRBJ1-4 and V is TRBV14, with 9 positions matching TRBD1. Germline lookup yields CDR1 SGHDN and CDR2 FVKESK. There are 14 residues in the CDR3. Trimming took 0 bases from V and 13 from J; bases not matched to a gene: 6. CDR3 DNA: TGTGCCAGCAGCCAAGAAGCGACAGGGGGAGGACTGTTTTTT. It encodes CASSQEATGGGLFF.

The table lists this clonotype with a few counts. V and J are TRBV30 and TRBJ2-7, with 8 bases aligning to TRBD2. In germline, CDR1 is GTSNPN, CDR2 SVGIG (reference sequence). After removal of 3 bases from V and 3 bases from J, the junction contained 1 base not matched to a gene. The CDR3 is made up of 12 amino acids. The CDR3, as DNA: TGTGCCTGGAGCGGGACTAGCTACGAGCAGTACGTC. Its translation: CAWSGTSYEQYV.

This clonotype was recorded a few times. The chain recombines TRBV9 with TRBJ2-7, with D possibly being TRBD1 or TRBD2 (5 bases each). The CDR3 runs to 14 residues. Germline V CDR1 and CDR2: SGDLS, YYNGEE. V was pared by 4 bases and J by 2 bases, with 13 bases between. The CDR3 DNA sequence: TGTGCCAGCAGCATAGGGACGGAAGCCTACGAGCAGTACTTC. Amino acid sequence: CASSIGTEAYEQYF.

The chain is built from TRBV27 and TRBJ2-5; D possibly corresponds to TRBD2 (5 bases). This CDR3 contains 12 residues. The germline gives CDR1 MNHEY, CDR2 SMNVEV (reference sequence). V lost 7 bases to trimming and J lost 5 bases, with 11 bases between them. CDR3 sequence (DNA): TGTGCCAGCAAATCCGGGGTGGAGACCCAGTACTTC. It specifies CASKSGVETQYF.

This clonotype was detected only a few times. This chain connects TRBV2 to TRBJ2-6; D assignment may be TRBD1 or TRBD2 (5 bases each). This CDR3 has 16 residues. V shed 9 bases and J shed 0 bases, with 15 bases lying between them. Germline loops: CDR1 SNHLY, CDR2 FYNNEI. CDR3 loop: CASGSGGPSGANVLTF. As DNA, the CDR3 is TGTGCCAGTGGGAGTGGGGGTCCCTCTGGGGCCAACGTCCTGACTTTC.

The CDR3, as DNA: TGCGCCAGCAGCCAAATCGCCGGGACTAGTACGTACAATGAGCAGTTCTTC. Residues: CASSQIAGTSTYNEQFF. The V gene is TRBV4-1, the J gene TRBJ2-1; 8 nucleotides agree with TRBD2. Per germline, CDR1 MGHRA and CDR2 YSYEKL. V shed 2 bases and J 4 bases; nucleotides not matched to a gene: 10. The CDR3 has 17 amino acids.

This clonotype showed up just a few times. V is TRBV27 and J is TRBJ2-1, with 8 positions matching TRBD2. The CDR3 runs 16 residues. The germline CDR1 and CDR2 sequences are MNHEY and SMNVEV (reference sequence). The trim removed 1 base at V and 6 bases at J, leaving 8 bases unmatched. CDR3 DNA sequence: TGTGCCAGCAGTTTATTTGCGTCGGGAGGGATCAATGAGCAGTTCTTC. Protein sequence: CASSLFASGGINEQFF.

V gene TRBV12-3 or TRBV12-4 combines with J gene TRBJ2-3, with D maybe TRBD2 (5 bases). The germline V and J ends were trimmed by 6 bases and 3 bases, with 10 bases remaining between them. CDR3 size: 13 residues. The CDR3 bases are TGTGCCAGCAGGTTTCCGGGGACAGATACGCAGTATTTT. Translated, it gives CASRFPGTDTQYF.

Many counts were recorded for this clonotype. In DNA, the CDR3 is TGTGCCACGAGGACTCGGGATACGCAGTATTTT. This sequence encodes CATRTRDTQYF. The V call is TRBV24-1, the J call TRBJ2-3; D is perhaps TRBD2 (5 bases). The CDR3 totals 11 residues. V lost 10 bases to trimming and J lost 6 bases, with 10 bases between them. Germline lookup yields CDR1 KGHDR and CDR2 SFDVKD.

Many counts were recorded for this clonotype. The junction shows a germline mismatch at one end, possibly a read error. V gene TRBV5-1 combines with J gene TRBJ2-3; D perhaps matches TRBD1 (6 bases). CDR1 and CDR2 from the germline V gene are SGHRS and YFSETQ. The CDR3 runs 12 residues. The CDR3 sequence is CASGTGSDTHYF. DNA for the CDR3: TGCGCCAGCGGCACAGGGTCAGATACGCACTATTTT.

This sequence joins TRBV2 and TRBJ2-5, with D unresolved. The CDR3 spans 11 residues. V lost 7 bases to trimming and J lost 4 bases, with 7 bases between them. Looked up from germline, CDR1 is SNHLY and CDR2 is FYNNEI. The CDR3 region is CASIEAETQYF. DNA of the CDR3: TGTGCCAGCATTGAGGCAGAGACCCAGTACTTC.

In its sample, this clonotype was seen a few times. The genes are TRBV6-5 and TRBJ1-2; D unclear. In germline, CDR1 is MNHEY, CDR2 SVGAGI. This CDR3 comprises 14 residues. Trimming shortened V by 0 bases and J by 6 bases, and 11 bases separated the two germline ends. CDR3 amino acids: CASSYSRGLHGYTF. In DNA, the CDR3 is TGTGCCAGCAGTTACTCGAGAGGGCTCCATGGCTACACCTTC.

V gene TRBV4-2 combines with J gene TRBJ2-7; 7 bases are a match to TRBD2. CDR1 is LGHNA and CDR2 is YNFKEQ in the germline V gene. Trimming removed 0 bases from V and 4 bases from J; junction bases left unmatched: 9. The CDR3 runs 16 residues. CDR3 coding DNA: TGTGCCAGCAGCCAAGATCTGGGAGGGCCTGAGTACGAGCAGTACTTC. This translates into CASSQDLGGPEYEQYF.

The J gene is TRBJ2-7, the V gene TRBV15; TRBD2 might be the D (6 bases). V dropped 7 bases and J dropped 3 bases, with 13 bases sitting between them. Germline V gene lookup returns CDR1 LNHNV and CDR2 YYDKDF (reference sequence). CDR3 size: 13 residues. The CDR3 bases are TGTGCCACCAATGCGGGGCGAGACTACGAGCAGTACTTC. It translates to CATNAGRDYEQYF. The variable domain in full, with the rest retrieved from reference TRBV15 and TRBJ2-7, is DAMVIQNPRYQVTQFGKPVTLSCSQTLNHNVMYWYQQKSSQAPKLLFHYYDKDFNNEADTPDNFQSRRPNTSFCFLDIRSPGLGDTAMYLCATNAGRDYEQYFGPGTRLTVT.

This rearrangement joins TRBV7-6 to TRBJ1-1; D is possibly TRBD1 (5 bases). Trimming took off 2 bases at V and 4 bases at J, with 11 bases between the two ends. This CDR3 is 14 amino acids long. The germline CDR1 and CDR2 sequences are SGHVS and FNYEAQ. This CDR3 is CASSLQVGGTEAFF. The CDR3 nucleotides are TGTGCCAGCAGCTTACAAGTGGGGGGCACTGAAGCTTTCTTT.

This clonotype has a handful of counts. J is TRBJ2-3 and V is TRBV30, with 9 bases aligning to TRBD2. CDR3 length: 14 amino acids. J was trimmed by 1 base and V by 3 bases; bases with no gene match: 2. Looked up from germline, CDR1 is GTSNPN and CDR2 is SVGIG (reference sequence). The CDR3 DNA reads TGTGCCTGGAGCCGACTAGCGGGCACAGATACGCAGTATTTT. Encoded protein: CAWSRLAGTDTQYF.

The gene calls are TRBV6-1 and TRBJ1-4; unclear D gene. CDR1 and CDR2 (germline): MNHNS, SASEGT. The germline V and J ends were trimmed by 6 bases and 7 bases, with 15 bases remaining between them. This CDR3 is 14 amino acids long. DNA of the CDR3: TGTGCCAGCAGCCAAAGGGTATTAGGTGAAAAACTGTTTTTT. Translating gives CASSQRVLGEKLFF.

Concerning this clonotype itself: An end of the junction differs from the germline gene, which may be a read error. The chain employs TRBV25-1 and TRBJ2-7; 9 bases agree with TRBD1. The germline gives CDR1 MGHDK, CDR2 SYGVNS. This CDR3 spans 15 amino acids. Written as DNA, the CDR3 is TGTGTCAGCAGTGACTCGGGACAGGGATCTTACGAGCAGTACTTC. Protein product: CVSSDSGQGSYEQYF.

The table lists this clonotype with a few counts. This sequence joins TRBV11-2 and TRBJ2-5; D remains unclear. V dropped 8 bases and J dropped 2 bases, with 12 bases sitting between them. The CDR3 runs to 13 residues. Germline CDR1 reads SGHAT; CDR2 reads FQNNGV. The CDR3 DNA follows: TGTGCCAGCGCGCGTAGCCTACAAGAGACCCAGTACTTC. Amino acid sequence: CASARSLQETQYF.

The table lists this clonotype with many counts. The CDR3 is CSAQTHLSSNEQFF. CDR3 sequence (DNA): TGCAGTGCCCAGACCCACCTTTCTAGCAATGAGCAGTTCTTC. The chain employs TRBV20-1 and TRBJ2-1; D remains ambiguous. The V and J ends lost 6 bases and 6 bases respectively, with 18 bases between them. CDR1 DFQATT and CDR2 SNEGSKA come from the germline V gene (reference sequence). This CDR3 has 14 residues.

The gene calls are TRBV5-1 and TRBJ1-3; D is unclear. CDR3 length: 12 amino acids. The V gene lost 6 bases and the J gene lost 2 bases, with 6 bases spanning the gap. Germline assignment: CDR1 SGHRS and CDR2 YFSETQ. CDR3 protein: CASKGTGNTIYF. Here the CDR3 DNA reads TGCGCCAGCAAAGGGACTGGAAACACCATATATTTT.

The chain links TRBV28 to TRBJ2-2; either TRBD1 or TRBD2 may fit D (5 bases each). The CDR3 has 15 residues. Germline-derived CDR1 and CDR2 are MDHEN and SYDVKM. The ends were cut back, 5 bases at V and 2 bases at J, with 12 bases in the middle. CDR3 sequence: CASSPWDGNTGELFF. The CDR3, as DNA: TGTGCCAGCAGTCCCTGGGACGGCAACACCGGGGAGCTGTTTTTT. The whole variable domain, remainder taken from reference TRBV28 and TRBJ2-2, is DVKVTQSSRYLVKRTGEKVFLECVQDMDHENMFWYRQDPGLGLRLIYFSYDVKMKEKGDIPEGYSVSREKKERFSLILESASTNQTSMYLCASSPWDGNTGELFFGEGSRLTVL.

This clonotype was seen more than once but under ten times. The chain joins TRBV7-2 to TRBJ2-7; D is possibly TRBD2 (6 bases). The V end lost 3 bases, the J end lost 3 bases, and 18 bases lay between the germline ends. The CDR3 length is 16 residues. The germline V gene has CDR1 SGHTA and CDR2 FQGNSA. CDR3 coding DNA: TGTGCCAGCAGCTTCACCCCCGGGACGGAGGGCTACGAGCAGTACTTC. Translated: CASSFTPGTEGYEQYF.

This clonotype was observed at least ten times. The chain couples TRBV6-1 to TRBJ2-7; weak D call: TRBD1 (6 bases). CDR3 size: 13 residues. Deletions cut 7 bases from V and 3 bases from J, with 13 bases between. The germline gives CDR1 MNHNS, CDR2 SASEGT. CDR3 bases: TGTGCCAGCACTATACAGGGATACTACGAGCAGTACGTC. Its protein is CASTIQGYYEQYV.

This clonotype was picked up many times. The chain uses TRBV4-3 and TRBJ2-3; the D gene could be TRBD1 or TRBD2 (5 bases each). Germline loops: CDR1 LGHNA, CDR2 YSLEER. The ends were cut back, 1 base at V and 5 bases at J, with 7 bases in the middle. The CDR3 extends over 13 amino acids. The CDR3 region has the DNA TGCGCCAGCAGCCAAGTTGGGGGAGATACGCAGTATTTT. It encodes CASSQVGGDTQYF.